This T cell receptor beta chain comes out of a study of OX40 agonist ivuxolimab in advanced cancers. From germline, CDR1 is SGHDT and CDR2 YYEEEE. V lost 1 base to trimming and J lost 8 bases, with 12 bases between them. The CDR3 consists of 13 residues. General study findings and limits: Expanded clones were, on average, more numerous among CD8+ T cells than CD4+. Some nonresponders likewise displayed low normalized T-cell clonal expansion. At 0.1 to 3.0 mg/kg and by week 6, clonal expansion occurred in CD4+ and CD8+ blood T cells.

As to this clone: The antigen is unknown.

Some clones are missing from TCRdb's copy, which holds only in-frame ones; the method was immunoSEQ multiplex PCR. The data contain 40,000 to 45,000 clones, about nine tenths of them seen just once; the ten biggest clones take up approximately 14%. The input for sequencing was CD4+ or CD8+ T cells sorted from blood, taken in a trial of the OX40 agonist ivuxolimab. The receptor's source is an adult with an advanced solid tumor such as melanoma, head and neck, liver or kidney cancer. This chain links TRBV5-6 with TRBJ1-2; D is possibly TRBD1 (5 bases). DNA of the CDR3: TGTGCCAGCAGCTTGCAGGGAAGAAGCGGCTACACCTTC. Encoded protein: CASSLQGRSGYTF.